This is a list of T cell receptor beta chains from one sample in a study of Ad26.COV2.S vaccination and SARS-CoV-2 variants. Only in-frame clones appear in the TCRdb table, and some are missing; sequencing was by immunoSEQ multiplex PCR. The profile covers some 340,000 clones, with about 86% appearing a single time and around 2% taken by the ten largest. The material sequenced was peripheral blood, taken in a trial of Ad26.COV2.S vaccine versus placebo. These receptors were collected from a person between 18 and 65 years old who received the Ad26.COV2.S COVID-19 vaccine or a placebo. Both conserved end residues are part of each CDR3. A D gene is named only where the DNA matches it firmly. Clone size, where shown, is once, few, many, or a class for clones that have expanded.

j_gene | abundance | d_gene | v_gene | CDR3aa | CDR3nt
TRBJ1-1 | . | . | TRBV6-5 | CASRHPGANTEAFF | TGTGCCAGCAGGCACCCAGGAGCTAACACTGAAGCTTTCTTT
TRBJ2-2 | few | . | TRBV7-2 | CASSLDPGRELFF | TGTGCCAGCAGCTTAGATCCAGGCCGGGAGCTGTTTTTT
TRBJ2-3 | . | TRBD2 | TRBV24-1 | CATSLSGGAGTDTQYF | TGTGCCACCTCACTTAGCGGGGGGGCGGGCACAGATACGCAGTATTTT
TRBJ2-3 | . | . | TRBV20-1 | CSASGRNPTDTQYF | TGCAGTGCTAGTGGGCGTAACCCCACAGATACGCAGTATTTT
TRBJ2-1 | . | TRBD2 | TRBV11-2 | CASSQLAGVVYNEQFF | TGTGCCAGCAGCCAACTAGCGGGGGTCGTCTACAATGAGCAGTTCTTC
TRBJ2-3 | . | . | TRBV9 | CASSGRTFTDTQYF | TGTGCCAGCAGCGGCCGTACATTCACAGATACGCAGTATTTT
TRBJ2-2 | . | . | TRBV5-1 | CASRTLASNTGELFF | TGCGCCAGCAGAACCCTAGCGTCCAACACCGGGGAGCTGTTTTTT
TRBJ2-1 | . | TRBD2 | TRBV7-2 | CASSSTLGGKNEQFF | TGTGCCAGCAGCTCGACTCTGGGGGGGAAAAATGAGCAGTTCTTC
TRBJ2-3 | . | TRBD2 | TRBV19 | CASSRRAVAGGQTDTQYF | TGTGCCAGTAGTCGCCGGGCGGTAGCGGGGGGGCAGACAGATACGCAGTATTTT
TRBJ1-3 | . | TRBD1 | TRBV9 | CASSVGTGGGNTIYF | TGTGCCAGCAGCGTAGGGACAGGGGGCGGAAACACCATATATTTT
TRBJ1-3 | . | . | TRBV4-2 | CASSQDWEGPGNTIYF | TGTGCCAGCAGCCAAGATTGGGAGGGGCCTGGAAACACCATATATTTT
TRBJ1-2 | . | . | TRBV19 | CASSHFPADLGPNYGYTF | TGTGCCAGTAGCCATTTTCCAGCCGACTTGGGACCGAACTATGGCTACACCTTC
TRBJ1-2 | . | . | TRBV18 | CASSGLQLSSLYGYTF | TGTGCCAGCTCAGGCCTACAGCTCTCCTCACTCTATGGCTACACCTTC
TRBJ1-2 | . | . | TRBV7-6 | CASSGLGTTYGYTF | TGTGCCAGCAGCGGCCTCGGGACTACCTATGGCTACACCTTC
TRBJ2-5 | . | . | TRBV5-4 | CASSPPGANQETQYF | TGTGCCAGCAGCCCCCCGGGGGCCAACCAAGAGACCCAGTACTTC
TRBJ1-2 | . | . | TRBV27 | CASSPSGSGTRIDGYTF | TGTGCCAGCAGCCCATCGGGATCCGGGACCAGGATAGACGGCTACACCTTC
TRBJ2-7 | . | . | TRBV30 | CAWSVGHTSYEQYF | TGTGCCTGGAGTGTAGGCCATACCTCCTACGAGCAGTACTTC
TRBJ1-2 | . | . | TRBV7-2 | CASSPPGPQDGYTF | TGTGCCAGCAGCCCCCCAGGGCCCCAAGATGGCTACACCTTC
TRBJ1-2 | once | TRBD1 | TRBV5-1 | CASSLGDRDYGYTF | TGCGCCAGCAGCTTGGGGGACAGGGACTATGGCTACACCTTC
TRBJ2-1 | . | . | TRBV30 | CAWSVAGGASYNEQFF | TGTGCCTGGAGTGTAGCAGGGGGGGCCTCCTACAATGAGCAGTTCTTC
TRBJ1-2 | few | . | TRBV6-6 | CASSYDGTTSYGYTF | TGTGCCAGCAGTTACGACGGGACGACCTCCTATGGCTACACCTTC
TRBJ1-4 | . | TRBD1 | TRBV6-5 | CASSSLTGEKLFF | TGTGCCAGCAGTTCCTTGACAGGGGAAAAACTGTTTTTT
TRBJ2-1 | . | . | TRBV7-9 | CASSYWRGPHNEQFF | TGTGCCAGCAGCTACTGGCGGGGGCCGCACAATGAGCAGTTCTTC